The 22 T cell receptor beta chains given below trace back to one sample, sequenced in a study of blood T cell repertoires in COVID-19. Sequencing was performed with immunoSEQ multiplex PCR; in TCRdb, only in-frame clones are kept and a portion is missing. The sample yields 70,000 or so clones, approximately 83% seen once. The sequencing sample was made of peripheral blood. The receptors here all came from a man aged 40-50 years with COVID-19, enrolled during active disease.

This clone appeared once. The chain employs TRBV6-6 and TRBJ2-5, with 8 nucleotides matching TRBD1. The CDR3 sequence is 15 residues long. The germline gives CDR1 MNHNY, CDR2 SVGAGI (reference sequence). With 6 bases clipped from V and 5 bases from J, the junction kept 11 bases outside the gene matches. In nucleotides, the CDR3 is TGTGCCAGCAGCCTCGGGGCAGGGGGCGAGGAGACCCAGTACTTC. Its protein is CASSLGAGGEETQYF.

The chain couples TRBV10-2 to TRBJ1-4; D is unresolved. The germline CDR1 and CDR2 sequences are WSHSY and SAAADI. Trimming cost V 3 bases and J 0 bases, with 5 bases left between them. The CDR3 length is 14 residues. The CDR3 nucleotides read TGCGCCAGCAGTGACGTCGCAACTAATGAAAAACTGTTTTTT. It codes for CASSDVATNEKLFF.

The V and J genes are TRBV5-1 and TRBJ1-4; perhaps TRBD1 as D (6 bases). Germline loops: CDR1 SGHRS, CDR2 YFSETQ. The ends were cut back, 0 bases at V and 2 bases at J, with 23 bases in the middle. CDR3 length equals 20 residues. CDR3 DNA: TGCGCCAGCAGCTTGGCCTTCTCGCGGGGGAACGGGGGCACTAATGAAAAACTGTTTTTT. As protein: CASSLAFSRGNGGTNEKLFF.

V usage is TRBV6-1 and J usage is TRBJ2-6, with TRBD2 matching 8 bases. Trimming took 3 bases from V and 0 from J; bases not matched to a gene: 4. The CDR3 is made up of 17 amino acids. Germline CDR1 MNHNS, CDR2 SASEGT. CDR3 sequence reads: CASSEELAVSGANVLTF. In nucleotides, the CDR3 is TGTGCCAGCAGTGAGGAACTAGCGGTCTCTGGGGCCAACGTCCTGACTTTC.

The V call is TRBV6-5, the J call TRBJ2-7; 10 bases map to TRBD1. The trim removed 8 bases at V and 1 base at J, leaving 8 bases unmatched. This CDR3 has 15 amino acids. Germline assignment: CDR1 MNHEY and CDR2 SVGAGI. CDR3 nucleotide sequence: TGTGCCAGCCGGGGGACAGGGGCTGGGTCCTACGAGCAGTACTTC. Its translation is CASRGTGAGSYEQYF.

V is TRBV4-2 and J is TRBJ2-2; no definite D call. Per germline, CDR1 LGHNA and CDR2 YNFKEQ. V was clipped by 0 bases and J by 0 bases, with 11 bases between them. CDR3 length: 17 residues. The CDR3 reads CASSQDHGSSNTGELFF. CDR3 nucleotides: TGTGCCAGCAGCCAAGATCATGGTAGCTCGAACACCGGGGAGCTGTTTTTT.

This chain uses TRBV6-5 with TRBJ1-5, with D tentatively TRBD1 (5 bases). Per the germline V gene, CDR1 is MNHEY and CDR2 is SVGAGI. V gave up 11 bases and J gave up 7 bases, with 18 bases separating them. The CDR3 covers 13 residues. The CDR3 here is CASRVQGGQPQHF. The CDR3 DNA reads TGTGCCTCCAGGGTCCAGGGAGGACAGCCCCAGCATTTT.

The rearrangement joins TRBV3-1 (or the pseudogene TRBV3-2) to TRBJ1-2; weak D call: TRBD1 (5 bases). Germline CDR1 is LGHDT and CDR2 is YNNKEL (reference sequence). There are 16 residues in the CDR3. Between the trimmed V and J ends, which lost 4 bases and 7 bases, there was a span of 22 bases. DNA of the CDR3: TGTGCCAGCAGCCGCGGCGCGGGACCCTCAGTCAGTGGCTACACCTTC. Translated, it gives CASSRGAGPSVSGYTF.

V is TRBV10-1 and J is TRBJ2-5; D is possibly TRBD2 (6 bases). V lost 5 bases, J lost 5 bases, and 12 bases lay in between. Germline V CDR1 and CDR2: WNHNN, SYGVQD (reference sequence). The CDR3 consists of 13 residues. The CDR3 DNA follows: TGCGCCAGCAGTCCCCGACTAGGCGAGACCCAGTACTTC. It codes for CASSPRLGETQYF.

The J gene is TRBJ1-2, the V gene TRBV4-1; a possible D gene is TRBD1 (5 bases). CDR1 and CDR2 from the germline V gene are MGHRA and YSYEKL. The CDR3 consists of 21 residues. Trimming cost V 0 bases and J 0 bases, with 26 bases left between them. The CDR3: CASSQESEGHLEPLANYGYTF. The CDR3 coding sequence is TGCGCCAGCAGCCAAGAAAGTGAAGGACACCTGGAACCGCTTGCTAACTATGGCTACACCTTC.

This chain uses TRBV25-1 with TRBJ2-2; no definite D call. CDR1 MGHDK and CDR2 SYGVNS come from the germline V gene. V gave up 5 bases and J gave up 1 base, with 5 bases separating them. This CDR3 comprises 13 residues. CDR3 protein: CASSRQNTGELFF. The CDR3 DNA reads TGTGCCAGCAGTAGACAGAACACCGGGGAGCTGTTTTTT. The full variable domain, in which reference TRBV25-1 and TRBJ2-2 provide the parts outside the CDR3, is EADIYQTPRYLVIGTGKKITLECSQTMGHDKMYWYQQDPGMELHLIHYSYGVNSTEKGDLSSESTVSRIRTEHFPLTLESARPSHTSQYLCASSRQNTGELFFGEGSRLTVL.

This clone came up once. This chain joins TRBV7-2 and TRBJ2-3, with 15 positions matching TRBD2. This CDR3 has 17 residues. With 4 bases clipped from V and 2 bases from J, the junction kept 4 bases outside the gene matches. Germline CDR1 and CDR2: SGHTA and FQGNSA. The CDR3 sequence is CASSSGLAGGITDTQYF. The DNA of the CDR3 is TGTGCCAGCAGCTCGGGACTAGCGGGGGGCATCACAGATACGCAGTATTTT. Combining the CDR3 with reference TRBV7-2 and TRBJ2-3 gives the whole variable domain GAGVSQSPSNKVTEKGKDVELRCDPISGHTALYWYRQSLGQGLEFLIYFQGNSAPDKSGLPSDRFSAERTGGSVSTLTIQRTQQEDSAVYLCASSSGLAGGITDTQYFGPGTRLTVL.

The count of this clone is one. The V gene is TRBV15, the J gene TRBJ2-1; 9 bases agree with TRBD1. V shed 5 bases and J 0 bases; nucleotides not matched to a gene: 11. The length of the CDR3 is 18 residues. Looked up from germline, CDR1 is LNHNV and CDR2 is YYDKDF (reference sequence). The CDR3 loop is CATSFEQGALSSYNEQFF. In DNA, the CDR3 is TGTGCCACCAGCTTCGAACAGGGGGCACTATCCTCCTACAATGAGCAGTTCTTC.

As concerns this clone: The same CDR3 is also encoded by other DNA sequences in this sample. J is TRBJ2-2 and V is TRBV5-1; a weak D match, TRBD1 (5 bases). The CDR3 sequence is 15 residues long. Germline CDR1 reads SGHRS; CDR2 reads YFSETQ. V was trimmed by 4 bases and J by 0 bases, leaving 10 bases between them. Written as DNA, the CDR3 is TGCGCCAGCAGCGCTGCGACAGCGAACACCGGGGAGCTGTTTTTT. This gives the protein CASSAATANTGELFF.

This chain joins TRBV29-1 and TRBJ1-2, with a tentative D call TRBD1 (6 bases). The ends were cut back, 3 bases at V and 4 bases at J, with 12 bases in the middle. CDR3 length equals 13 residues. Germline V gives CDR1 SQVTM, CDR2 ANQGSEA. DNA for the CDR3: TGCAGCGTTGATAGTGGACAGATCTATGGCTACACCTTC. This gives the protein CSVDSGQIYGYTF.

The chain links TRBV5-8 to TRBJ1-1, with D possibly TRBD1 on 6 matching bases. The CDR3 spans 15 residues. CDR1 SGHTS and CDR2 YDEGEE come from the germline V gene. Deletions cut 4 bases from V and 0 bases from J, with 13 bases between. The CDR3 loop reads CASSPRTAVNTEAFF. The DNA of the CDR3 is TGTGCCAGCAGCCCCAGGACAGCAGTGAACACTGAAGCTTTCTTT.

The chain links TRBV30 to TRBJ1-6, with 8 positions matching TRBD1. The germline V gene has CDR1 GTSNPN and CDR2 SVGIG (reference sequence). Unmatched junction bases numbered 5, after V lost 3 bases and J lost 7 bases. CDR3 size: 14 residues. The CDR3 DNA is TGTGCCTGGAGCAGGGGGCTCGGGAATTCACCCCTCCACTTT. This encodes CAWSRGLGNSPLHF. The variable domain in full, completed from reference TRBV30 and TRBJ1-6, reads SQTIHQWPATLVQPVGSPLSLECTVEGTSNPNLYWYRQAAGRGLQLLFYSVGIGQISSEVPQNLSASRPQDRQFILSSKKLLLSDSGFYLCAWSRGLGNSPLHFGNGTRLTVT.

The rearrangement joins TRBV25-1 to TRBJ2-3, with D possibly TRBD2 on 6 matching bases. Germline CDR1 and CDR2: MGHDK and SYGVNS. The CDR3 consists of 13 residues. Trimming cost V 5 bases and J 3 bases, with 9 bases left between them. As DNA, the CDR3 is TGTGCCAGCAGTCCCGGAGGGACAGATACGCAGTATTTT. Protein product: CASSPGGTDTQYF.

The rearrangement links TRBV11-2 to TRBJ2-5; TRBD1 matches at 7 bases. CDR1 SGHAT and CDR2 FQNNGV come from the germline V gene. The junction had 9 bases not matched to a gene; V was cut back by 6 bases and J by 5 bases. The CDR3 has 14 amino acids. This CDR3 is CASRGDSTGETQYF. The CDR3 DNA reads as TGTGCCAGCAGGGGGGACAGCACCGGGGAGACCCAGTACTTC.

The V gene is TRBV12-3 or TRBV12-4, the J gene TRBJ1-1, with D hard to call. This CDR3 has 12 residues. The germline V and J ends were trimmed by 10 bases and 1 base, with 10 bases remaining between them. CDR3 coding DNA: TGTGCCACCAATCGGGGGAACACTGAAGCTTTCTTT. Its protein product is CATNRGNTEAFF.

The rearrangement joins TRBV2 to TRBJ2-7; 9 nucleotides align to TRBD1. The V gene's germline CDR1 is SNHLY and CDR2 FYNNEI. After removal of 5 bases from V and 4 bases from J, the junction contained 9 bases not matched to a gene. The CDR3 is made up of 15 amino acids. The CDR3 DNA sequence: TGTGCCAGCAGTTCCCCGGACAGGGGAAGATACGAGCAGTACTTC. As protein: CASSSPDRGRYEQYF.

V is TRBV5-1 and J is TRBJ1-5; possibly TRBD1 for D (6 bases). Germline V gene sequence: CDR1 SGHRS, CDR2 YFSETQ. V was trimmed by 5 bases and J by 7 bases, leaving 13 bases between them. This CDR3 spans 13 amino acids. In DNA form, the CDR3 reads TGCGCCAGCAGAATGGGTGACAGGCAGCCCCAGCATTTT. Protein sequence: CASRMGDRQPQHF. The full variable domain, rest sourced from reference TRBV5-1 and TRBJ1-5, is KAGVTQTPRYLIKTRGQQVTLSCSPISGHRSVSWYQQTPGQGLQFLFEYFSETQRNKGNFPGRFSGRQFSNSRSEMNVSTLELGDSALYLCASRMGDRQPQHFGDGTRLSIL.